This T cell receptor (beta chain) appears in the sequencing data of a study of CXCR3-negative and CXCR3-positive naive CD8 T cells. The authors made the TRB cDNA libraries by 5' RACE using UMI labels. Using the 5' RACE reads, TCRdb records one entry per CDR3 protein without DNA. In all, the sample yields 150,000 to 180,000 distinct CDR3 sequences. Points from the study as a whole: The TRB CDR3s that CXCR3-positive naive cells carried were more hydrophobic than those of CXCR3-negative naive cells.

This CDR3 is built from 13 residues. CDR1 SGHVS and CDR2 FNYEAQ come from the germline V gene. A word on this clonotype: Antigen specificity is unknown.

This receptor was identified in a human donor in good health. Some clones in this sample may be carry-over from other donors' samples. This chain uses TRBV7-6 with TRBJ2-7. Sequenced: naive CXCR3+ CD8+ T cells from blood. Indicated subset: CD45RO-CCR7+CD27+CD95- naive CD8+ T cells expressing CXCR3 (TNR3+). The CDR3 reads CASSLAGVGEQYF.